Below are 21 T cell receptor beta chains sequenced from a single sample in a study of T cells after yellow fever vaccination. TCRdb reprocessed the 5' RACE reads via MiXCR and lists one record per CDR3 protein. The sample includes about 340,000 distinct CDR3 sequences, about 4% seen only once; the top ten take approximately 24%. The material sequenced was PBMCs, taken 5 days after the yellow fever booster vaccination. Receptor source: a man aged 18 to 29 who received the YFV17D yellow fever vaccine.

The chain is built from TRBV18 and TRBJ2-1, with D possibly TRBD2 on 6 matching bases. This CDR3 has 15 amino acids. Trimming removed 3 bases at V and 0 bases at J, with 9 bases between. From germline, CDR1 is KGHSH and CDR2 LQKENI. The DNA for the CDR3 is TGTGCCAGCTCACCCGGACTAAGCTCCTACAATGAGCAGTTCTTC. Protein product: CASSPGLSSYNEQFF.

This clonotype was seen at least ten times. J is TRBJ1-1 and V is TRBV5-1; unclear D gene. Trimming cost V 0 bases and J 0 bases, with 9 bases left between them. CDR1 is SGHRS, CDR2 YFSETQ, per germline. The CDR3 has 15 amino acids. CDR3 nucleotide sequence: TGCGCCAGCAGCTTGGGGGAACAGCTGAACACTGAAGCTTTCTTT. Translation: CASSLGEQLNTEAFF.

This clonotype was seen at least ten times. J is TRBJ2-5 and V is TRBV3-1, with 7 bases lining up with TRBD2. The V gene end was trimmed by 8 bases and the J gene end by 3 bases; junction bases not matched to a gene: 3. This CDR3 contains 12 residues. CDR1 is LGHDT, CDR2 YNNKEL, per germline (reference sequence). CDR3 residues: CASAGGKETQYF. CDR3 coding DNA: TGTGCCAGCGCCGGGGGGAAAGAGACCCAGTACTTC.

In this sample, this clonotype turned up a few times. The V gene is TRBV7-2, the J gene TRBJ2-7; TRBD2 matches at 8 bases. Germline-derived CDR1 and CDR2 are SGHTA and FQGNSA. This CDR3 has 13 amino acids. With 4 bases clipped from V and 7 bases from J, the junction kept 6 bases outside the gene matches. The CDR3 DNA is TGTGCCAGCAGCTCCCGGGGGGGAGGAGAGCAGTACGTC. Protein: CASSSRGGGEQYV.

There are a few counts of this clonotype. The J gene is TRBJ1-5, the V gene TRBV12-3 or TRBV12-4; TRBD1 might be the D (6 bases). The CDR3 extends over 13 amino acids. The V end was cut by 5 bases, the J end by 3 bases, with 8 bases between. The CDR3 reads CASSGQNNQPQHF. The CDR3 DNA reads TGTGCCAGCAGTGGACAGAACAATCAGCCCCAGCATTTT.

The gene calls are TRBV20-1 and TRBJ2-3; D possibly corresponds to TRBD1 (6 bases). Trimming stripped 3 bases from V and 6 bases from J, with 28 bases between. CDR1 and CDR2 from the germline V gene are DFQATT and SNEGSKA (reference sequence). This CDR3 comprises 18 residues. The CDR3 loop reads CSASPTPDSIKIRDTQYF. CDR3 bases: TGCAGTGCTAGCCCCACTCCGGACAGTATCAAAATTAGGGATACGCAGTATTTT.

This clonotype was found a few times. V and J are TRBV12-3 or TRBV12-4 and TRBJ1-1; D is ambiguous. The CDR3 is made up of 14 amino acids. V shed 2 bases and J shed 9 bases, with 16 bases lying between them. The CDR3 nucleotides are TGTGCCAGCAGTTTAATCGGACCGCCACAGAAAGCTTTCTTT. It encodes CASSLIGPPQKAFF.

This clonotype was detected only a few times. The chain has TRBV10-3 and TRBJ1-2; 7 nucleotides align to TRBD1. Germline trimming cut 10 bases from V and 2 bases from J; bases unmatched to any gene: 13. Germline CDR1 reads ENHRY; CDR2 reads SYGVKD. The CDR3 contains 15 residues. CDR3 sequence (DNA): TGTGCCACTAATTCGGGACAGAGACTCAACTATGGCTACACCTTC. Protein: CATNSGQRLNYGYTF.

This clonotype was seen many times. The chain's CDR3 is CASSRGGIHEAFF. The DNA for the CDR3 is TGTGCCAGCAGCCGAGGAGGGATTCATGAAGCTTTCTTT. V is TRBV5-6 and J is TRBJ1-1, with unresolved D. Trimming took 4 bases from V and 7 from J, leaving 14 bases between them. This CDR3 contains 13 residues. CDR1 is SGHDT and CDR2 is YYEEEE in the germline V gene.

This clonotype was seen a few times. V is TRBV5-1 and J is TRBJ2-1; D ambiguous. CDR3 length: 15 residues. Germline CDR1 and CDR2: SGHRS and YFSETQ. Trimming shortened V by 0 bases and J by 4 bases, and 11 bases separated the two germline ends. CDR3 residues: CASSLAYWGYNEQFF. In nucleotides, the CDR3 is TGCGCCAGCAGCTTGGCCTACTGGGGTTACAATGAGCAGTTCTTC.

The V and J genes are TRBV7-6 and TRBJ2-1; D not certain. This CDR3 is 13 amino acids long. Germline lookup yields CDR1 SGHVS and CDR2 FNYEAQ. Trimming removed 2 bases at V and 10 bases at J, with 12 bases between. CDR3 sequence: CASSLYAGREQFF. CDR3 DNA sequence: TGTGCCAGCAGCTTATACGCTGGAAGGGAGCAGTTCTTC.

This clonotype was recorded many times. CDR3: CASMGTGTTEAFF. Written as DNA, the CDR3 is TGTGCCAGCATGGGGACAGGGACAACTGAAGCTTTCTTT. This chain joins TRBV27 and TRBJ1-1; 9 bases agree with TRBD1. The CDR3 has 13 amino acids. The germline gives CDR1 MNHEY, CDR2 SMNVEV (reference sequence). Trimming took 7 bases from V and 5 from J; bases not matched to a gene: 5.

Only a few counts were recorded for this clonotype. The J gene is TRBJ1-6, the V gene TRBV12-3 or TRBV12-4, with D uncertain. Trimming took off 7 bases at V and 12 bases at J, with 19 bases between the two ends. The CDR3 loop spans 14 amino acids. This CDR3 is CASTNTSPYGPLHF. The CDR3 DNA is TGTGCCAGCACCAACACATCCCCTTACGGACCCCTCCACTTT.

This clonotype was counted a few times. The chain carries TRBV29-1 and TRBJ2-1, with D perhaps TRBD1 or TRBD2 (5 bases each). With 4 bases removed from V and 7 bases from J, the gap between germline ends came to 8 bases. The CDR3 has 11 residues. Germline V gives CDR1 SQVTM, CDR2 ANQGSEA. For the CDR3, the DNA is TGCAGCGTTGGGGACGGTAATGAGCAGTTCTTC. Translated, it gives CSVGDGNEQFF.

The rearrangement joins TRBV20-1 to TRBJ1-4, with D uncertain. Per the germline V gene, CDR1 is DFQATT and CDR2 is SNEGSKA (reference sequence). This CDR3 spans 13 amino acids. Trimming left V 0 bases short and J 5 bases short, with 7 bases between. As DNA, the CDR3 is TGCAGTGCTAGAGATTCCCCGAATGAAAAACTGTTTTTT. Its translation: CSARDSPNEKLFF.

This clonotype came up many times. CDR3 loop: CASSPRLLAGGQGTQYF. The CDR3 DNA sequence: TGCGCCAGCAGCCCCCGCCTTCTAGCGGGGGGGCAGGGTACGCAGTATTTT. V usage is TRBV4-1 and J usage is TRBJ2-3; 12 bases match TRBD2. Germline CDR1 and CDR2: MGHRA and YSYEKL. The CDR3 runs to 17 residues. The J segment lost 8 bases and the V segment lost 4 bases, leaving 13 bases of the junction unmatched.

This clonotype was recorded many times. The genes are TRBV5-1 and TRBJ2-6; no clear D gene. CDR3 length: 13 residues. The germline V gene encodes CDR1 SGHRS and CDR2 YFSETQ. The V and J ends lost 7 bases and 3 bases respectively, with 8 bases between them. The CDR3 sequence: CASAHGGANVLTF. DNA of the CDR3: TGCGCCAGCGCACATGGTGGGGCCAACGTCCTGACTTTC.

This clonotype was seen at least ten times. The gene calls are TRBV10-3 and TRBJ2-5, with 10 nucleotides matching TRBD1. This CDR3 comprises 15 residues. CDR1 is ENHRY, CDR2 SYGVKD, per germline. After removal of 4 bases from V and 2 bases from J, the junction contained 4 bases not matched to a gene. CDR3 in DNA: TGTGCCATCAGTGGGGCGGACAGGGGGCAAGAGACCCAGTACTTC. Amino acids: CAISGADRGQETQYF.

This clonotype was seen many times. This rearrangement joins TRBV10-3 to TRBJ2-7; the D gene is possibly TRBD2 (6 bases). Germline CDR1 and CDR2: ENHRY and SYGVKD. Between the trimmed V and J ends, which lost 6 bases and 8 bases, there was a span of 14 bases. The CDR3 loop spans 12 amino acids. CDR3 loop: CAISPGVGQQYV. In DNA, the CDR3 is TGTGCCATCAGCCCGGGGGTCGGCCAGCAGTACGTC.

In its sample, this clonotype was seen many times. The genes are TRBV7-3 and TRBJ2-3; D ambiguous. CDR1 is SGHTA and CDR2 is FQGTGA in the germline V gene. V lost 2 bases, J lost 5 bases, and 8 bases lay in between. The CDR3 has 13 residues. The CDR3 sequence: CASSLGFGDTQYF. The CDR3 DNA reads TGTGCCAGCAGCTTAGGATTCGGAGATACGCAGTATTTT.

A few counts support this clonotype. The chain carries TRBV7-2 and TRBJ1-1; D remains ambiguous. The CDR3 extends over 11 amino acids. CDR1 is SGHTA and CDR2 is FQGNSA in the germline V gene. Trimming pared 3 bases from V and 7 bases from J, leaving 6 bases between. The CDR3 DNA reads as TGTGCCAGCAGCTTTGGTAGTGAAGCTTTCTTT. This codes for CASSFGSEAFF.